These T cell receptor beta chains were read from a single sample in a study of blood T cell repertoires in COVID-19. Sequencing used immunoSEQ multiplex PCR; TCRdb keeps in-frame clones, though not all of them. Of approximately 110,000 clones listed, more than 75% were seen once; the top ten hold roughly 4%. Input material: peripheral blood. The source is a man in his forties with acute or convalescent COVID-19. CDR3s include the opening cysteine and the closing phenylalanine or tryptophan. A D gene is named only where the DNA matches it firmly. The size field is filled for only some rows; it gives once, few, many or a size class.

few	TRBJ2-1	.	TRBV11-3	TGTGCCAGCAGTAGGGGGGGACTCAACAATGAGCAGTTCTTC	CASSRGGLNNEQFF
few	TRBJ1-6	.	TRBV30	TGTGCCTGGAGCACGACTCGTGGGGCTCGCTATAATTCACCCCTCCACTTT	CAWSTTRGARYNSPLHF
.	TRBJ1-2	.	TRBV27	TGTGCCAGCAGTTTCGGGGACAAGATCTATGGCTACACCTTC	CASSFGDKIYGYTF
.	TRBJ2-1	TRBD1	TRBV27	TGTGCCAGCAGTTTATACGCAGGGGGAAACTACAATGAGCAGTTCTTC	CASSLYAGGNYNEQFF
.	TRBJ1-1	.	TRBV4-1	TGCGCCAGCAGCCAAGAAGGGGTCCGGAATGAAGCTTTCTTT	CASSQEGVRNEAFF
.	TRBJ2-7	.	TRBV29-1	TGCAGCGTGTTGGACAGCTCCTACGAGCAGTACTTC	CSVLDSSYEQYF
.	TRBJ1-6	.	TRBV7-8	TGTGCCAGCAGCTTAGTGAGCTCCTATAATTCACCCCTCCACTTT	CASSLVSSYNSPLHF
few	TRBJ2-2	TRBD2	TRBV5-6	TGTGCCAGCAGCCAAGGACTAGCGAAAACCGGGGAGCTGTTTTTT	CASSQGLAKTGELFF
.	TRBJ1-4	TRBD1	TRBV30	TGTGCCTGGATGAGACAGGGGGTTGAAAAACTGTTTTTT	CAWMRQGVEKLFF
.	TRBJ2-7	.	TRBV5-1	TGCGCCAGCAGCTTTTTCGGGTCCTCGAACTACGAGCAGTACTTC	CASSFFGSSNYEQYF
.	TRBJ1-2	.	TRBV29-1	TGCAGCGTTGAAGCGGCGCGGGCCGCGAGAACGTCTAACTATGGCTACACCTTC	CSVEAARAARTSNYGYTF
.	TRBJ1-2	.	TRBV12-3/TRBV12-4	TGTGCCAGCAGAGCAGGGTTCAAGAGGGGCTACACCTTC	CASRAGFKRGYTF
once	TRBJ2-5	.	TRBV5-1	TGCGCCAGCAGCGCGCATGAGGGGGGGCCTGAGACCCAGTACTTC	CASSAHEGGPETQYF
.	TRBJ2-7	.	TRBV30	TGTGCCTGGAGTGTTCCCAGGGTAACCTACGGAGAGCAGTACTTC	CAWSVPRVTYGEQYF
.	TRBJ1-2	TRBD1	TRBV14	TGTGCCAGCAGCCGGGACAGGCACCCCTATGGCTACACCTTC	CASSRDRHPYGYTF
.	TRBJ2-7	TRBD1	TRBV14	TGTGCCAGCAGCCAAGAGACAGGGGGCGAGGACGAGCAGTACTTC	CASSQETGGEDEQYF
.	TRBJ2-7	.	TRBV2	TGTGCCAGCATGTGGGGGCAGTCCTACGAGCAGTACTTC	CASMWGQSYEQYF
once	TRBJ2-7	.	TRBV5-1	TGCGCCAGCAGCTTTATCCCAGGGGAAAGGGGCTCCTACGAGCAGTACTTC	CASSFIPGERGSYEQYF
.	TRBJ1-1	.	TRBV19	TGTGCCAGTAGGGTAACACGGAACACTGAAGCTTTCTTT	CASRVTRNTEAFF
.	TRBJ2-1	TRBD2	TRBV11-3	TGTGCCAGCAGCCCCAGCGGGAGATCCTACAATGAGCAGTTCTTC	CASSPSGRSYNEQFF
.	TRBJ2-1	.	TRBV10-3	TGTGCCATCAGTGAAGGGGGGGCCAAAGATGAGCAGTTCTTC	CAISEGGAKDEQFF
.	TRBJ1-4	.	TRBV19	TGTGCCAGTAGTCCGGTCCTGGCAGGGATTTATGAAAAACTGTTTTTT	CASSPVLAGIYEKLFF
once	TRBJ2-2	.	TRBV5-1	TGCGCCAGCAGCTTGGCTGCTCAGGCGGGCAAGGCCGGGGAGCTGTTTTTT	CASSLAAQAGKAGELFF
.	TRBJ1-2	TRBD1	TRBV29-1	TGCAGCGTAGGAGACAGGGATTTGGGCTACACCTTC	CSVGDRDLGYTF
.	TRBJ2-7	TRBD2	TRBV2	TGTGCCAGCACTCTAATGGGTAGCGGGGTGAAATCCTACGAGCAGTACTTC	CASTLMGSGVKSYEQYF
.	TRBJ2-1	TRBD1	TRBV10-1	TGCGCCAGCAGTGAGTCTGGACAGGGATACAATGAGCAGTTCTTC	CASSESGQGYNEQFF
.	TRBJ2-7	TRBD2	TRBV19	TGTGCCAGTAGTATCGGGACTAGCGGCTACGAGCAGTACTTC	CASSIGTSGYEQYF
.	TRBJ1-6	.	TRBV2	TGTGCCAGCAGAACACAGGCCAGCTCCTATAATTCACCCCTCCACTTT	CASRTQASSYNSPLHF
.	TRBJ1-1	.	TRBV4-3	TGCGCCAGCAGCCAGACAGTTGGGGAGAACACTGAAGCTTTCTTT	CASSQTVGENTEAFF